The next 20 T cell receptor beta chains were all read from a single sample in a study of cytomegalovirus exposure and HLA in healthy donors. Amplification used 60 Vbeta primers and 13 Jbeta primers. Measured with immunoSEQ multiplex PCR; TCRdb has only the in-frame clones, and not every one. Seen here are under 200,000 clones, 82% observed once, and the top ten hold roughly 0.8%. The sample consisted of PBMCs. These receptors originate from a woman aged 18-35 years in good health and CMV-seronegative.

This clone was observed a handful of times. The V gene is TRBV7-9, the J gene TRBJ2-3; TRBD2 matches 15 bases. The CDR3 runs 17 residues. CDR1 and CDR2 from the germline V gene are SEHNR and FQNEAQ (reference sequence). With 6 bases clipped from V and 2 bases from J, the junction kept 6 bases outside the gene matches. CDR3: CASRGTSGRYPTDTQYF. The DNA of the CDR3 is TGTGCCAGCAGGGGGACTAGCGGGAGGTACCCCACAGATACGCAGTATTTT.

This clone was seen a single time. The chain carries TRBV2 and TRBJ2-5; possibly TRBD1 for D (6 bases). This CDR3 spans 13 amino acids. CDR1 and CDR2 (germline): SNHLY, FYNNEI. The V gene lost 4 bases and the J gene lost 4 bases, with 10 bases spanning the gap. CDR3 in DNA: TGTGCCAGCAGTGGACAGGTCAGAGAGACCCAGTACTTC. Translated, it gives CASSGQVRETQYF.

The chain couples TRBV5-1 to TRBJ2-7; D is uncertain. V dropped 6 bases and J dropped 5 bases, with 18 bases sitting between them. This CDR3 has 14 amino acids. Germline loops: CDR1 SGHRS, CDR2 YFSETQ. Written as DNA, the CDR3 is TGCGCCAGCACCCCGAGCCACGTTCGCGACGAGCAGTACTTC. Its protein is CASTPSHVRDEQYF.

This clone was observed a handful of times. The V gene is TRBV15, the J gene TRBJ1-3; D is perhaps TRBD1 (5 bases). Looked up from germline, CDR1 is LNHNV and CDR2 is YYDKDF (reference sequence). Deletions cut 5 bases from V and 2 bases from J, with 16 bases between. The CDR3 totals 16 residues. CDR3 DNA: TGTGCCACCAGCCCTTCGGGGGGGTCCACTGGAAACACCATATATTTT. Translated, it gives CATSPSGGSTGNTIYF.

This chain uses TRBV19 with TRBJ2-3; TRBD1 might be the D (5 bases). The CDR3 has 13 residues. The V end lost 11 bases, the J end lost 2 bases, and 14 bases lay between the germline ends. Germline CDR1 is LNHDA and CDR2 is SQIVND (reference sequence). The DNA for the CDR3 is TGTGCCGAATCCCCAGGGTACACAGATACGCAGTATTTT. It encodes CAESPGYTDTQYF.

The chain joins TRBV6-5 to TRBJ1-1; the match to TRBD1 covers 7 bases. Germline loops: CDR1 MNHEY, CDR2 SVGAGI. The CDR3 spans 15 residues. The V and J ends lost 3 bases and 4 bases, in that order; junction bases with no gene match: 8. CDR3 residues: CASSYATGPITEAFF. Written as DNA, the CDR3 is TGTGCCAGCAGTTATGCGACAGGGCCAATCACTGAAGCTTTCTTT.

The chain joins TRBV28 to TRBJ2-3, with 9 bases that match TRBD2. From germline, CDR1 is MDHEN and CDR2 SYDVKM. This CDR3 has 17 amino acids. V was clipped by 2 bases and J by 5 bases; unmatched bases: 11. The CDR3 reads CASSLPLVGAGGDTQYF. The DNA for the CDR3 is TGTGCCAGCAGTTTACCCCTCGTTGGAGCGGGGGGAGATACGCAGTATTTT.

The rearrangement joins TRBV27 to TRBJ1-1; D call uncertain. Germline V gene data show CDR1 as MNHEY and CDR2 as SMNVEV (reference sequence). CDR3 length: 13 amino acids. The V end was cut by 4 bases, the J end by 1 base, with 7 bases between. This chain's CDR3 is CASSSLGNTEAFF. In DNA, the CDR3 is TGTGCCAGCAGTTCCCTAGGGAACACTGAAGCTTTCTTT.

V and J are TRBV10-2 and TRBJ2-4; possible D gene TRBD1, 6 bases. Germline CDR1 is WSHSY and CDR2 is SAAADI. This CDR3 contains 15 residues. Trimming stripped 6 bases from V and 0 bases from J, with 12 bases between. The CDR3 sequence: CASRPDRLAKNIQYF. In DNA form, the CDR3 reads TGCGCCAGCAGGCCAGACAGGCTAGCCAAAAACATTCAGTACTTC.

This clone was observed a few times. The CDR3 coding sequence is TGTGCCAGTAGTATAGGACGGGAGAATGAGCAGTTCTTC. This codes for CASSIGRENEQFF. The chain links TRBV19 to TRBJ2-1, with a weak D call TRBD2 (6 bases). Trimming cost V 1 base and J 7 bases, with 8 bases left between them. The CDR3 loop spans 13 amino acids. Germline V gives CDR1 LNHDA, CDR2 SQIVND (reference sequence). The variable domain in full, with the rest retrieved from reference TRBV19 and TRBJ2-1, is DGGITQSPKYLFRKEGQNVTLSCEQNLNHDAMYWYRQDPGQGLRLIYYSQIVNDFQKGDIAEGYSVSREKKESFPLTVTSAQKNPTAFYLCASSIGRENEQFFGPGTRLTVL.

As DNA, the CDR3 is TGCGCCAGCAGCTTGGTAGGGGGGAGGGCCTTCGATGAGCAGTTCTTC. It specifies CASSLVGGRAFDEQFF. V gene TRBV5-1 combines with J gene TRBJ2-1; possibly TRBD2 for D (7 bases). Germline V lookup: CDR1 SGHRS, CDR2 YFSETQ. This CDR3 is built from 16 residues. The germline V and J ends were trimmed by 0 bases and 8 bases, with 18 bases remaining between them.

The V gene is TRBV27, the J gene TRBJ2-7; TRBD2 is a possible D gene (5 bases). Trimming left V 2 bases short and J 2 bases short, with 7 bases between. The germline V gene has CDR1 MNHEY and CDR2 SMNVEV (reference sequence). The CDR3 spans 13 residues. CDR3 DNA sequence: TGTGCCAGCAGTTTAATCGGGACCTACGAGCAGTACTTC. Residues: CASSLIGTYEQYF.

V and J are TRBV2 and TRBJ2-5; 7 positions agree with TRBD2. The CDR3 extends over 14 amino acids. Germline V CDR1 and CDR2: SNHLY, FYNNEI. With V trimmed by 4 bases and J by 1 base, 3 bases remained unmatched. The CDR3 region is CASSVGLVQETQYF. DNA for the CDR3: TGTGCCAGCAGTGTTGGACTAGTCCAAGAGACCCAGTACTTC.

This chain connects TRBV15 to TRBJ1-2; D gene ambiguous. The CDR3 spans 13 residues. Germline V CDR1 and CDR2: LNHNV, YYDKDF (reference sequence). V lost 7 bases, J lost 4 bases, and 13 bases lay in between. CDR3: CATTPNPVYGYTF. The CDR3 DNA follows: TGTGCCACCACCCCAAACCCGGTCTATGGCTACACCTTC.

This clone was recorded once. The chain combines TRBV19 with TRBJ2-4; D is unresolved. There are 15 residues in the CDR3. Trimming removed 7 bases at V and 8 bases at J, with 21 bases between. Germline V gene data show CDR1 as LNHDA and CDR2 as SQIVND (reference sequence). CDR3 sequence reads: CASTHVTAPPDIQYF. CDR3 nucleotides: TGTGCCAGTACCCACGTTACTGCCCCCCCGGACATTCAGTACTTC.

The chain joins TRBV19 to TRBJ1-2; 7 bases map to TRBD1. The CDR3 sequence is 13 residues long. The V and J ends lost 6 bases and 4 bases, in that order; junction bases with no gene match: 5. Germline V gene lookup returns CDR1 LNHDA and CDR2 SQIVND (reference sequence). The CDR3 DNA reads as TGTGCCAGTAGACGACAGGGAGGCTATGGCTACACCTTC. Protein sequence: CASRRQGGYGYTF. Filled out from reference TRBV19 and TRBJ1-2, the complete variable domain reads DGGITQSPKYLFRKEGQNVTLSCEQNLNHDAMYWYRQDPGQGLRLIYYSQIVNDFQKGDIAEGYSVSREKKESFPLTVTSAQKNPTAFYLCASRRQGGYGYTFGSGTRLTVV.

CDR3 nucleotide sequence: TGTGCCAGCAGCTTACGACAGGGTCTACAAGAGACCCAGTACTTC. It is translated as CASSLRQGLQETQYF. This chain uses TRBV7-2 with TRBJ2-5; TRBD1 aligns across 7 bases. J lost 2 bases, V lost 2 bases, and 5 bases had no gene match. Germline lookup yields CDR1 SGHTA and CDR2 FQGNSA. The CDR3 contains 15 residues.

This sequence joins TRBV7-9 and TRBJ2-1; 7 nucleotides align to TRBD2. The CDR3 totals 18 residues. Germline V lookup: CDR1 SEHNR, CDR2 FQNEAQ (reference sequence). V was pared by 6 bases and J by 0 bases, with 14 bases of the junction left unmatched. CDR3: CASRLSGGYYGSYNEQFF. CDR3 coding DNA: TGTGCCAGCAGACTCTCCGGGGGGTACTATGGCTCCTACAATGAGCAGTTCTTC. Full variable domain (remainder filled in from reference TRBV7-9 and TRBJ2-1): DTGVSQNPRHKITKRGQNVTFRCDPISEHNRLYWYRQTLGQGPEFLTYFQNEAQLEKSRLLSDRFSAERPKGSFSTLEIQRTEQGDSAMYLCASRLSGGYYGSYNEQFFGPGTRLTVL.

The chain has TRBV7-8 and TRBJ2-7, with D tentatively TRBD1 (5 bases). CDR1 is SGHVS, CDR2 FQNEAQ, per germline. The CDR3 extends over 12 amino acids. Trimming cost V 4 bases and J 5 bases, with 9 bases left between them. The CDR3 DNA follows: TGTGCCAGCAGCTCTCAGGGCCACGAGCAGTACTTC. Translating it yields CASSSQGHEQYF.

The rearrangement joins TRBV19 to TRBJ2-5; a possible D gene is TRBD2 (6 bases). Germline CDR1 LNHDA, CDR2 SQIVND (reference sequence). The CDR3 runs 14 residues. V gave up 3 bases and J gave up 4 bases, with 12 bases separating them. The CDR3 sequence is CASSITAGGETQYF. Written as DNA, the CDR3 is TGTGCCAGTAGTATCACAGCGGGTGGAGAGACCCAGTACTTC. Filled out from reference TRBV19 and TRBJ2-5, the complete variable domain reads DGGITQSPKYLFRKEGQNVTLSCEQNLNHDAMYWYRQDPGQGLRLIYYSQIVNDFQKGDIAEGYSVSREKKESFPLTVTSAQKNPTAFYLCASSITAGGETQYFGPGTRLLVL.